The clone carrying this T cell receptor beta chain was picked up a small number of times. CDR3 size: 16 residues. With 5 bases clipped from V and 7 bases from J, the junction kept 15 bases outside the gene matches. Germline V gene lookup returns CDR1 SGHRS and CDR2 YFSETQ. The data stem from a study of response to subunit inactivated influenza vaccine. MiXCR, applied by TCRdb to the RT-PCR reads, yields one record per CDR3 protein. Of 750,000 to 850,000 distinct CDR3 sequences listed, roughly 20% are singletons. The specimen comprised PBMCs from blood, sampled less than 6 days after vaccination. V and J are TRBV5-1 and TRBJ2-4; 7 bases line up with TRBD1. The origin of this receptor is a man aged 45-65 years who received an inactivated influenza vaccine. The CDR3 region is CASRIDGNYRGNIQYF. The CDR3 bases are TGCGCCAGCAGAATCGACGGTAACTACAGGGGCAACATTCAGTACTTC.